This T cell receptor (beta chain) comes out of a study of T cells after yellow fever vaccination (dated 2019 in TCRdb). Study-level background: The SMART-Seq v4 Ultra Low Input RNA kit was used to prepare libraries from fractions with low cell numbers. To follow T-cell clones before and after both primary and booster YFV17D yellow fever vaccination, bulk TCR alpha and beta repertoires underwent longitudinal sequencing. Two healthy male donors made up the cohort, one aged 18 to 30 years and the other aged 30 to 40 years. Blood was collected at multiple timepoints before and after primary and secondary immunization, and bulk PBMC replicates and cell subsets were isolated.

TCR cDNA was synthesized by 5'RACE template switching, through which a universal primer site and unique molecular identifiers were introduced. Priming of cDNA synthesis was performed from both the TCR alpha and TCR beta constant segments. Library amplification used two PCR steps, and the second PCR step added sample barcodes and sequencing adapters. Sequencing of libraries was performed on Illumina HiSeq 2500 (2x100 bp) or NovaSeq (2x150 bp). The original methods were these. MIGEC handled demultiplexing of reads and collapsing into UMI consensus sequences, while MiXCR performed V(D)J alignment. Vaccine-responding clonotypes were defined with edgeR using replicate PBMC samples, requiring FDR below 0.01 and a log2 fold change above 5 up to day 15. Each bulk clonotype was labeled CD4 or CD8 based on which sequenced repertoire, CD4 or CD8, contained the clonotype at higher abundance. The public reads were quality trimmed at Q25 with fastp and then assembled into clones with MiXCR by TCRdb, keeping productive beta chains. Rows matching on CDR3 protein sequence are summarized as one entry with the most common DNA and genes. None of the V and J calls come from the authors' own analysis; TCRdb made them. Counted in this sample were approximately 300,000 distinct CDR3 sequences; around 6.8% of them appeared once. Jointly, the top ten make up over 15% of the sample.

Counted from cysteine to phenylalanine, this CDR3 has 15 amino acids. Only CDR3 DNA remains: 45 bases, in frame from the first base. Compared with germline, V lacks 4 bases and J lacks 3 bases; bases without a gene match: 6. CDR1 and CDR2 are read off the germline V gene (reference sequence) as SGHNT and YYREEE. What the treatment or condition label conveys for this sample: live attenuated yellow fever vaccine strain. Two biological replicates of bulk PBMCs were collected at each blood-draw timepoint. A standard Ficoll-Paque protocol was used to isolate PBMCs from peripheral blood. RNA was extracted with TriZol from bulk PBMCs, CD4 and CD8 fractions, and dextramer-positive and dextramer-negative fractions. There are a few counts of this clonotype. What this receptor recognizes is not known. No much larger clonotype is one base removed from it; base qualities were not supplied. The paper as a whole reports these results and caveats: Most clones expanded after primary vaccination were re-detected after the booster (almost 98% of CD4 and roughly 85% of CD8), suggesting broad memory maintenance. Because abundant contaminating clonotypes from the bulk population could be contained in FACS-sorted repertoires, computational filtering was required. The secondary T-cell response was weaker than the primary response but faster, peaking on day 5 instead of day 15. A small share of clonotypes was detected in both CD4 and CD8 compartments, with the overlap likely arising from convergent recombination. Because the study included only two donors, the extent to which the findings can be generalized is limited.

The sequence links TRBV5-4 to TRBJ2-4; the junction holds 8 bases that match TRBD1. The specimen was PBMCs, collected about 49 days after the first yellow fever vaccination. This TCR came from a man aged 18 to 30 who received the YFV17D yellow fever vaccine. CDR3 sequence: CASSIGQGGKNIQYF. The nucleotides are TGTGCCAGCAGCATAGGACAGGGAGGCAAAAACATTCAGTACTTC.